Listed here are 7 T cell receptor beta chains from one sample, sequenced in a study of T cell changes during pregnancy in multiple sclerosis. The protocol was immunoSEQ multiplex PCR, while the TCRdb copy is restricted to in-frame clones and leaves out a portion. The sample consists of about 29,000 clones, about 91% of them appearing once. Sequencing was performed on CD8+ T cells from peripheral blood mononuclear cells, taken after pregnancy. The receptors were gathered from a female donor with multiple sclerosis, enrolled in a pregnancy study.

The chain employs TRBV5-6 and TRBJ1-1; D is perhaps TRBD1 (5 bases). The CDR3 is made up of 14 amino acids. CDR1 SGHDT and CDR2 YYEEEE come from the germline V gene. V was pared by 0 bases and J by 11 bases, with 17 bases between. The CDR3 region is CASSLGRGRRAAFF. The CDR3 DNA follows: TGTGCCAGCAGCTTGGGAAGGGGTCGCAGGGCGGCTTTCTTT.

The rearrangement uses TRBV2 and TRBJ2-7; the match to TRBD2 covers 11 bases. Germline V lookup: CDR1 SNHLY, CDR2 FYNNEI. V lost 5 bases, J lost 0 bases, and 9 bases stayed unmatched. CDR3 length: 17 residues. CDR3: CASSPSGRTRLSYEQYF. CDR3 DNA sequence: TGTGCCAGCAGTCCTAGCGGGAGGACCAGACTCTCCTACGAGCAGTACTTC.

The rearrangement links TRBV5-8 to TRBJ1-5; D is ambiguous. The germline V gene has CDR1 SGHTS and CDR2 YDEGEE. The length of the CDR3 is 16 residues. The germline V and J ends were trimmed by 7 bases and 1 base, with 18 bases remaining between them. CDR3 region: CASYGGEEWSNQPQHF. CDR3 DNA: TGTGCCAGCTATGGAGGAGAAGAGTGGAGCAATCAGCCCCAGCATTTT.

The rearrangement links TRBV28 to TRBJ2-5; 7 nucleotides match TRBD2. V was clipped by 6 bases and J by 2 bases; unmatched bases: 0. Germline CDR1 is MDHEN and CDR2 is SYDVKM. The CDR3 consists of 12 residues. The CDR3 sequence: CASRAGQETQYF. The CDR3 region has the DNA TGTGCCAGCAGAGCGGGACAAGAGACCCAGTACTTC.

The J gene is TRBJ1-1, the V gene TRBV7-9; a weak D match, TRBD1 (5 bases). Germline CDR1 is SEHNR and CDR2 is FQNEAQ (reference sequence). V lost 3 bases and J 1 base, leaving 21 bases between the germline ends. The CDR3 loop spans 18 amino acids. CDR3 in DNA: TGTGCCAGCAGCTTCCGCGGGGCAGGTCCCAACCCGAACACTGAAGCTTTCTTT. Its translation: CASSFRGAGPNPNTEAFF.

In DNA form, the CDR3 reads TGTGCCAGCAGCTTGTTGGGGGGGAACACTGAAGCTTTCTTT. This codes for CASSLLGGNTEAFF. The rearrangement joins TRBV5-4 to TRBJ1-1; TRBD1 might be the D (5 bases). CDR3 length: 14 amino acids. Germline V lookup: CDR1 SGHNT, CDR2 YYREEE (reference sequence). V was trimmed by 1 base and J by 1 base, leaving 8 bases between them.

The chain couples TRBV19 to TRBJ2-7; TRBD2 might be the D (6 bases). Per the germline V gene, CDR1 is LNHDA and CDR2 is SQIVND (reference sequence). Trimming took 2 bases from V and 3 from J, leaving 11 bases between them. CDR3 length: 14 amino acids. The CDR3 region is CASSIFGLFYEQYF. CDR3 DNA: TGTGCCAGTAGTATATTTGGACTATTCTACGAGCAGTACTTC.